This is a list of T cell receptor beta chains from one sample in a study of OX40 agonist ivuxolimab in advanced cancers. Using immunoSEQ multiplex PCR, the repertoire was profiled, and TCRdb retains in-frame clones only, with some absent. Here the sample spans 60,000 to 70,000 clones, roughly four fifths being singletons. Sample: CD4+ or CD8+ T cells sorted from blood, taken in a trial of the OX40 agonist ivuxolimab. The receptors were gathered from an adult with an advanced solid tumor such as melanoma, head and neck, liver or kidney cancer. The CDR3 runs from the conserved cysteine through the conserved F or W. D genes are given only for firm matches. Only part of the rows carry a size: once, few, many, or a class if the clone is expanded.

size | D | J | V | CDR3 | DNA
- | - | TRBJ2-1 | TRBV7-3 | CASSPSIDGNLNEQFF | TGTGCCAGCAGCCCCAGCATCGACGGGAACCTAAATGAGCAGTTCTTC
- | - | TRBJ1-4 | TRBV6-1 | CASQEGDITEKLFF | TGTGCCAGCCAGGAGGGGGACATCACTGAAAAACTGTTTTTT
- | TRBD2 | TRBJ2-5 | TRBV19 | CASRKDIRREAGGETQYF | TGTGCCAGTAGGAAAGACATTAGGAGAGAAGCGGGAGGAGAGACCCAGTACTTC
once | TRBD2 | TRBJ2-7 | TRBV30 | CAWRTSGNSYEQYF | TGTGCCTGGAGGACTAGCGGGAACTCCTACGAGCAGTACTTC
once | TRBD2 | TRBJ2-7 | TRBV2 | CASSLFTSVGSYEQYF | TGTGCCAGCAGTCTCTTCACTAGCGTGGGATCCTACGAGCAGTACTTC
- | TRBD1 | TRBJ2-7 | TRBV13 | CASSRTGPSYEQYF | TGTGCCAGCAGCCGGACAGGACCCTCCTACGAGCAGTACTTC
- | TRBD2 | TRBJ2-2 | TRBV9 | CASSYPRIGTSGVQSLNTGELFF | TGTGCCAGCAGCTACCCAAGGATTGGGACTAGCGGGGTACAATCCCTTAACACCGGGGAGCTGTTTTTT
- | - | TRBJ2-7 | TRBV28 | CASSLLPSAGYEQYF | TGTGCCAGCAGTTTATTGCCCAGCGCCGGGTACGAGCAGTACTTC
- | TRBD1 | TRBJ2-2 | TRBV28 | CASSLPLGQGVTGELFF | TGTGCCAGCAGTTTACCCCTAGGACAGGGGGTGACCGGGGAGCTGTTTTTT
- | - | TRBJ2-7 | TRBV7-2 | CASSIGGTATYEQYF | TGTGCCAGCAGCATTGGCGGGACTGCTACCTACGAGCAGTACTTC
- | - | TRBJ1-5 | TRBV28 | CASSLYPERDPQHF | TGTGCCAGCAGTTTATACCCCGAGAGGGATCCCCAGCATTTT
- | TRBD1 | TRBJ2-5 | TRBV25-1 | CASSSYRGQQETQYF | TGTGCCAGCAGTTCATATCGGGGACAGCAAGAGACCCAGTACTTC
- | - | TRBJ1-1 | TRBV27 | CASSRNTEAFF | TGTGCCAGCAGCAGGAACACTGAAGCTTTCTTT
- | - | TRBJ2-1 | TRBV15 | CATPYWGTRDNEQFF | TGTGCCACCCCCTACTGGGGCACGAGAGACAATGAGCAGTTCTTC
- | - | TRBJ2-5 | TRBV7-9 | CASSLVSGGETQYF | TGTGCCAGCAGCTTAGTAAGCGGTGGGGAGACCCAGTACTTC
- | - | TRBJ1-1 | TRBV6-5 | CASSRGDTEAFF | TGTGCCAGCAGTAGGGGGGACACTGAAGCTTTCTTT
- | TRBD2 | TRBJ2-3 | TRBV5-1 | CASSLFTSGLSTDTQYF | TGCGCCAGCAGCTTGTTCACTAGCGGGCTGAGCACAGATACGCAGTATTTT
- | - | TRBJ2-2 | TRBV19 | CASNPGAVTGELFF | TGTGCCAGTAATCCGGGGGCGGTCACCGGGGAGCTGTTTTTT
- | TRBD2 | TRBJ2-1 | TRBV2 | CASLGDGRAWNEQFF | TGTGCCAGTCTTGGAGATGGGAGGGCCTGGAATGAGCAGTTCTTC
- | TRBD1 | TRBJ1-1 | TRBV5-6 | CASRRRTGLNTEAFF | TGTGCCAGCAGACGGCGGACAGGGCTGAACACTGAAGCTTTCTTT
- | TRBD1 | TRBJ2-7 | TRBV19 | CASTKQGTSYEQYF | TGTGCCAGTACTAAACAGGGGACCTCCTACGAGCAGTACTTC
- | TRBD1 | TRBJ1-5 | TRBV19 | CASRLGQGRNQPQHF | TGTGCCAGTCGCCTCGGACAGGGAAGGAATCAGCCCCAGCATTTT
- | - | TRBJ1-3 | TRBV6-6 | CASSFPGRYGNTIYF | TGTGCCAGCAGTTTCCCGGGGAGATATGGAAACACCATATATTTT
- | TRBD2 | TRBJ2-7 | TRBV7-2 | CASSPTSGRNEQYF | TGTGCCAGCAGCCCCACTAGCGGGAGAAACGAGCAGTACTTC
- | - | TRBJ2-6 | TRBV4-2 | CASSQADISSGANVLTF | TGTGCCAGCAGCCAGGCGGACATTAGCTCTGGGGCCAACGTCCTGACTTTC
- | - | TRBJ1-5 | TRBV2 | CASRYNPWVSGQPQHF | TGTGCCAGCAGATACAACCCGTGGGTAAGCGGTCAGCCCCAGCATTTT
- | - | TRBJ2-7 | TRBV25-1 | CASKQTDRYEQYF | TGTGCCAGCAAACAAACGGACCGCTACGAGCAGTACTTC
- | - | TRBJ2-4 | TRBV11-3 | CASRGFGNIQYF | TGTGCCAGCAGGGGTTTCGGAAACATTCAGTACTTC
- | - | TRBJ1-4 | TRBV27 | CASRSNRAEPNEKLFF | TGTGCCAGCAGATCCAATCGGGCAGAACCTAATGAAAAACTGTTTTTT
- | TRBD1 | TRBJ2-1 | TRBV11-2 | CASSRGTEPYNEQFF | TGTGCCAGCAGCCGAGGGACAGAACCCTACAATGAGCAGTTCTTC
- | TRBD1 | TRBJ2-7 | TRBV18 | CASSPSTGKPSEQYF | TGTGCCAGCTCACCATCGACAGGGAAACCTTCCGAGCAGTACTTC
- | - | TRBJ2-1 | TRBV28 | CASRGAGDSYNEQFF | TGTGCCAGCAGGGGGGCCGGGGACTCCTACAATGAGCAGTTCTTC
once | TRBD2 | TRBJ2-1 | TRBV18 | CASSEGLAGLHNEQFF | TGTGCCAGCTCAGAGGGACTAGCGGGACTCCACAATGAGCAGTTCTTC
- | TRBD2 | TRBJ2-5 | TRBV27 | CASSSWTSGRVSQYF | TGTGCCAGCAGTTCATGGACTAGCGGGAGAGTTTCCCAGTACTTC
- | TRBD1 | TRBJ2-5 | TRBV11-3 | CASSLGQGAEETQYF | TGTGCCAGCAGCTTAGGTCAGGGGGCCGAAGAGACCCAGTACTTC
- | TRBD2 | TRBJ2-5 | TRBV13 | CASSLVGLAGVQETQYF | TGTGCCAGCAGCTTAGTCGGACTAGCGGGGGTCCAAGAGACCCAGTACTTC
- | - | TRBJ2-1 | TRBV5-4 | CASNAGINYNEQFF | TGTGCCAGCAATGCGGGAATAAACTACAATGAGCAGTTCTTC
- | - | TRBJ2-7 | TRBV6-1 | CASSEAPGQGFYEQYF | TGTGCCAGCAGTGAAGCCCCGGGCCAGGGCTTTTACGAGCAGTACTTC
- | - | TRBJ2-1 | TRBV7-3 | CASSTTRLVGYNEQFF | TGTGCCAGCAGCACTACCAGACTAGTGGGGTACAATGAGCAGTTCTTC
few | TRBD1 | TRBJ1-2 | TRBV28 | CASSPFRGLRGYTF | TGTGCCAGCAGTCCCTTCAGGGGGCTCCGTGGCTACACCTTC
- | - | TRBJ1-1 | TRBV11-3 | CASSLGRGEGNTEAFF | TGTGCCAGCAGCTTAGGACGCGGCGAGGGTAACACTGAAGCTTTCTTT
- | TRBD2 | TRBJ2-3 | TRBV6-5 | CASSPTSGGTDTQYF | TGTGCCAGCAGCCCGACTAGCGGGGGCACAGATACGCAGTATTTT
- | - | TRBJ1-5 | TRBV7-8 | CASSLGRSNQPQHF | TGTGCCAGCAGCCTCGGCCGGTCTAATCAGCCCCAGCATTTT
- | TRBD1 | TRBJ2-5 | TRBV7-7 | CASSAGTGLEETQYF | TGTGCCAGCAGCGCGGGGACAGGCTTAGAAGAGACCCAGTACTTC
few | - | TRBJ1-6 | TRBV27 | CASRYGAVPNSPLHF | TGTGCCAGCCGATATGGAGCGGTACCTAATTCACCCCTCCACTTT
- | TRBD1 | TRBJ1-4 | TRBV19 | CASSPGGGQAGEKLFF | TGTGCCAGTAGCCCTGGGGGGGGACAGGCTGGCGAAAAACTGTTTTTT
- | TRBD2 | TRBJ2-1 | TRBV9 | CASSRGTSGASYNEQFF | TGTGCCAGCAGCCGAGGGACTAGCGGGGCCTCCTACAATGAGCAGTTCTTC
- | - | TRBJ2-1 | TRBV7-2 | CASSIGGGWNEQFF | TGTGCCAGCAGCATAGGTGGGGGTTGGAATGAGCAGTTCTTC
once | - | TRBJ2-2 | TRBV11-1 | CASSARTLDTGELFF | TGTGCCAGCAGCGCCCGGACACTAGACACCGGGGAGCTGTTTTTT
- | TRBD1 | TRBJ2-5 | TRBV7-2 | CASSRRTGQETQYF | TGTGCCAGCAGCCGAAGGACAGGGCAAGAGACCCAGTACTTC
once | TRBD2 | TRBJ2-7 | TRBV5-1 | CASTPSSGETYEQYF | TGCGCCAGCACACCATCTAGCGGGGAGACCTACGAGCAGTACTTC
- | - | TRBJ2-1 | TRBV6-4 | CASSYEKGPYNEQFF | TGTGCCAGCAGCTACGAAAAGGGCCCCTACAATGAGCAGTTCTTC
- | - | TRBJ2-7 | TRBV27 | CASRSLSLLRYEQYF | TGTGCCAGCAGGTCCCTTAGCCTTCTGAGGTACGAGCAGTACTTC
- | TRBD2 | TRBJ2-1 | TRBV27 | CASRLGGSSYNEQFF | TGTGCCAGCAGGCTCGGCGGGAGCTCCTACAATGAGCAGTTCTTC
few | TRBD1 | TRBJ2-5 | TRBV29-1 | CSVLEGAAQETQYF | TGCAGCGTTTTAGAGGGGGCCGCGCAAGAGACCCAGTACTTC
- | - | TRBJ1-5 | TRBV2 | CASSERVQPQHF | TGTGCCAGCAGTGAACGGGTTCAGCCCCAGCATTTT
- | - | TRBJ2-5 | TRBV15 | CATSRAGAEAETQYF | TGTGCCACCAGCAGAGCAGGAGCGGAGGCAGAGACCCAGTACTTC
- | - | TRBJ2-7 | TRBV4-1 | CASSQAGALEQYF | TGCGCCAGCAGCCAAGCGGGGGCTCTGGAGCAGTACTTC
- | - | TRBJ2-2 | TRBV6-1 | CASSGVVGELFF | TGTGCCAGCAGTGGGGTTGTCGGGGAGCTGTTTTTT